What follows are 30 T cell receptor beta chains derived from one specimen sequenced in a study of vaccination and CD4 T cells after COVID-19. The Oncomine TCR Beta short-read assay generated sequence data from the DNA of cultured CD4+ T cells. Scientists extracted genomic DNA from CD4+ T cells grown in culture. From the PCR reads, TCRdb called clonotypes with MiXCR, one entry per CDR3 protein. In the table there are 12,000 or so distinct CDR3 sequences, about 40% of which are singletons. These receptors' targets are unknown. Treatment of the sample: roughly ten-day PBMC culture with coronavirus spike peptide pools or control peptides (ViraFEST assay). CD4+ T lymphocytes from the unexposed donor were collected before the COVID-19 pandemic (2011-2018). What was sequenced was CD4+ T cells from blood, cultured in vitro. These receptors were taken from a human donor in good health.

The rearrangement joins TRBV20-1 to TRBJ2-7, with 9 positions matching TRBD2. CDR1 and CDR2 (germline): DFQATT, SNEGSKA (reference sequence). This CDR3 comprises 16 residues. The V segment lost 0 bases and the J segment 4 bases; nucleotides outside the gene matches: 10. In DNA, the CDR3 is TGCAGTGCTAGAGATGGGGGGACTAGCCGGCAGTACGAGCAGTACTTC. Its translation is CSARDGGTSRQYEQYF.

The table lists this clonotype with a few counts. This sequence joins TRBV20-1 and TRBJ1-2; 7 bases are shared with TRBD1. Germline V gene lookup returns CDR1 DFQATT and CDR2 SNEGSKA (reference sequence). The CDR3 is 12 residues long. V shed 6 bases, J shed 5 bases, and the junction held 6 bases outside the gene matches. CDR3 nucleotides: TGCAGTGCCCCCGGGACAGCTTATGGCTACACCTTC. It is translated as CSAPGTAYGYTF.

The V gene is TRBV5-8, the J gene TRBJ1-1; D not certain. The CDR3 totals 12 residues. The V end lost 0 bases, the J end lost 7 bases, and 7 bases lay between the germline ends. The germline CDR1 and CDR2 sequences are SGHTS and YDEGEE. CDR3 sequence: CASSLARLEAFF. The CDR3 DNA reads TGTGCCAGCAGCTTGGCTCGGCTTGAAGCTTTCTTT. Full variable domain (missing parts from reference TRBV5-8 and TRBJ1-1): EAGVTQSPTHLIKTRGQQATLRCSPISGHTSVYWYQQALGLGLQFLLWYDEGEERNRGNFPPRFSGRQFPNYSSELNVNALELEDSALYLCASSLARLEAFFGQGTRLTVV.

This chain uses TRBV27 with TRBJ2-6; D remains ambiguous. V shed 4 bases and J shed 0 bases, with 13 bases lying between them. The length of the CDR3 is 17 residues. Germline CDR1 reads MNHEY; CDR2 reads SMNVEV (reference sequence). CDR3 residues: CASSSYNRPSGANVLTF. DNA of the CDR3: TGTGCCAGCAGTTCTTACAACAGACCCTCTGGGGCCAACGTCCTGACTTTC.

This chain uses TRBV7-9 with TRBJ2-1; 9 nucleotides align to TRBD2. CDR1 and CDR2 (germline): SEHNR, FQNEAQ (reference sequence). V lost 6 bases and J lost 12; bases outside the gene matches: 6. The length of the CDR3 is 12 residues. For the CDR3, the DNA is TGTGCCAGCAGTCTTGGACTAGCGTCGCAGTTCTTC. This gives the protein CASSLGLASQFF.

The CDR3 reads CATSRDRWVDYGYTF. CDR3 DNA: TGTGCCACCAGCAGAGACCGTTGGGTTGACTATGGCTACACCTTC. The chain couples TRBV15 to TRBJ1-2; D not certain. The germline gives CDR1 LNHNV, CDR2 YYDKDF (reference sequence). The CDR3 consists of 15 residues. Trimming shortened V by 0 bases and J by 3 bases, and 11 bases separated the two germline ends.

The chain couples TRBV29-1 to TRBJ2-3, with TRBD2 matching 7 bases. V lost 3 bases to trimming and J lost 3 bases; unmatched junction nucleotides: 6. Germline CDR1 is SQVTM and CDR2 is ANQGSEA. CDR3 length equals 14 residues. The CDR3 reads CSVDGGSRTDTQYF. CDR3 in DNA: TGCAGCGTTGATGGCGGGAGTAGGACAGATACGCAGTATTTT.

This chain joins TRBV7-2 and TRBJ1-2; the D gene is possibly TRBD1 (5 bases). The CDR3 contains 16 residues. The germline V gene has CDR1 SGHTA and CDR2 FQGNSA. Trimming stripped 7 bases from V and 3 bases from J, with 21 bases between. CDR3 residues: CASTLTTGTADYGYTF. The CDR3 bases are TGTGCCAGCACCCTCACTACCGGGACTGCAGACTATGGCTACACCTTC.

V and J are TRBV7-2 and TRBJ2-1; 10 positions match TRBD2. From germline, CDR1 is SGHTA and CDR2 FQGNSA. V dropped 7 bases and J dropped 6; count of bases not matched to a gene: 3. The CDR3 length is 13 residues. The CDR3 coding sequence is TGTGCCAGCACGGCTAGCGGGAGCAATGAGCAGTTCTTC. It codes for CASTASGSNEQFF. Full variable domain (missing parts from reference TRBV7-2 and TRBJ2-1): GAGVSQSPSNKVTEKGKDVELRCDPISGHTALYWYRQSLGQGLEFLIYFQGNSAPDKSGLPSDRFSAERTGGSVSTLTIQRTQQEDSAVYLCASTASGSNEQFFGPGTRLTVL.

This clonotype has just a few counts. The chain is built from TRBV6-1 and TRBJ2-5; D is possibly TRBD2 (5 bases). The CDR3 runs to 17 residues. V lost 0 bases, J lost 1 base, and 15 bases lay in between. Germline CDR1 is MNHNS and CDR2 is SASEGT. The chain's CDR3 is CASSEAKVGVTQETQYF. The CDR3 DNA follows: TGTGCCAGCAGTGAAGCAAAGGTCGGGGTCACCCAAGAGACCCAGTACTTC.

The chain uses TRBV11-3 and TRBJ2-5; tentatively, D is TRBD1 or TRBD2 (5 bases each). The CDR3 loop spans 17 amino acids. CDR1 is SGHNT and CDR2 is YENEEA in the germline V gene. Between the trimmed V and J ends, which lost 5 bases and 1 base, there was a span of 20 bases. The CDR3 DNA reads TGTGCCAGCAGCAATTACCCCGGGCAGAGGGGCCAAGAGACCCAGTACTTC. This sequence encodes CASSNYPGQRGQETQYF. Based on the CDR3 plus reference TRBV11-3 and TRBJ2-5, the full variable domain is EAGVVQSPRYKIIEKKQPVAFWCNPISGHNTLYWYLQNLGQGPELLIRYENEEAVDDSQLPKDRFSAERLKGVDSTLKIQPAELGDSAVYLCASSNYPGQRGQETQYFGPGTRLLVL.

This chain uses TRBV7-3 with TRBJ1-1, with D unclear. V dropped 5 bases and J dropped 4 bases, with 14 bases sitting between them. Germline CDR1 reads SGHTA; CDR2 reads FQGTGA. The CDR3 length is 14 residues. The CDR3 protein is CASSPYGLSTEAFF. Here the CDR3 DNA reads TGTGCCAGCAGCCCCTATGGCCTGAGCACTGAAGCTTTCTTT.

This clonotype was seen only a few times. This chain connects TRBV6-2 or TRBV6-3 to TRBJ2-2; TRBD1 aligns across 8 bases. CDR1 and CDR2 (germline): MNHEY, SVGEGT. The CDR3 has 12 residues. V lost 6 bases and J lost 9; bases outside the gene matches: 3. The CDR3 DNA reads as TGTGCCAGCAGGGCAGGGGGCCGGGAGCTGTTTTTT. Its translation: CASRAGGRELFF.

This clonotype was seen just once. V usage is TRBV7-8 and J usage is TRBJ2-2; TRBD2 agrees at 14 bases. CDR1 and CDR2 from the germline V gene are SGHVS and FQNEAQ. The CDR3 runs to 18 residues. V lost 0 bases to trimming and J lost 7 bases; unmatched junction nucleotides: 7. DNA for the CDR3: TGTGCCAGCAGCTTAGCTCGTAGACTAGCGGGAGGGAGCGGGGAGCTGTTTTTT. Protein product: CASSLARRLAGGSGELFF.

V usage is TRBV15 and J usage is TRBJ2-1; D unresolved. This CDR3 is 13 amino acids long. Germline loops: CDR1 LNHNV, CDR2 YYDKDF (reference sequence). Trimming took 0 bases from V and 8 from J, leaving 8 bases between them. CDR3 DNA: TGTGCCACCAGCAGAGATCTAAGCCATGAGCAGTTCTTC. Encoded protein: CATSRDLSHEQFF.

By frequency in the sample, this clonotype is medium-sized. This chain links TRBV6-5 with TRBJ1-5, with 10 nucleotides matching TRBD1. The V and J ends lost 0 bases and 4 bases, in that order; junction bases with no gene match: 3. The CDR3 consists of 16 residues. CDR1 and CDR2 (germline): MNHEY, SVGAGI. This CDR3 is CASSYSGGQGNQPQHF. The CDR3 DNA is TGTGCCAGCAGTTACTCAGGGGGACAGGGGAATCAGCCCCAGCATTTT.

V usage is TRBV14 and J usage is TRBJ2-6; D not resolved. Trimming shortened V by 2 bases and J by 2 bases, and 7 bases separated the two germline ends. Germline CDR1 is SGHDN and CDR2 is FVKESK. There are 15 residues in the CDR3. Here the CDR3 reads CASSQSLPGANVLTF. CDR3 nucleotide sequence: TGTGCCAGCAGCCAATCACTCCCTGGGGCCAACGTCCTGACTTTC.

The rearrangement uses TRBV2 and TRBJ2-1; 10 nucleotides match TRBD1. CDR1 SNHLY and CDR2 FYNNEI come from the germline V gene. The CDR3 totals 15 residues. The V gene end was trimmed by 4 bases and the J gene end by 4 bases; junction bases not matched to a gene: 4. CDR3 bases: TGTGCCAGCAGTGGTCGGGACAGGGGTTACAATGAGCAGTTCTTC. The encoded protein is CASSGRDRGYNEQFF.

This sequence joins TRBV20-1 and TRBJ2-2, with 10 bases lining up with TRBD1. V trimming: 1 base; J trimming: 4 bases; junction bases outside the gene matches: 0. This CDR3 is 14 amino acids long. Germline loops: CDR1 DFQATT, CDR2 SNEGSKA (reference sequence). The CDR3 sequence: CSARGTGGTGELFF. CDR3 sequence (DNA): TGCAGTGCTAGAGGGACAGGGGGCACCGGGGAGCTGTTTTTT.

The V call is TRBV15, the J call TRBJ1-5, with TRBD1 as a possible D gene (6 bases). Trimming left V 0 bases short and J 7 bases short, with 10 bases between. Germline V CDR1 and CDR2: LNHNV, YYDKDF (reference sequence). The CDR3 runs 14 residues. The DNA for the CDR3 is TGTGCCACCAGCAGAGATAAGGGACAACAGCCCCAGCATTTT. Amino acid sequence: CATSRDKGQQPQHF.

The genes are TRBV5-1 and TRBJ2-5; 11 positions agree with TRBD2. After removal of 0 bases from V and 3 bases from J, the junction contained 1 base not matched to a gene. This CDR3 contains 15 residues. Germline values: CDR1 SGHRS, CDR2 YFSETQ. CDR3 protein: CASSLAGLAEETQYF. For the CDR3, the DNA is TGCGCCAGCAGCTTGGCGGGACTAGCGGAAGAGACCCAGTACTTC.

This clonotype turned up a few times. The chain has TRBV27 and TRBJ2-7; 7 positions agree with TRBD2. The germline V gene encodes CDR1 MNHEY and CDR2 SMNVEV (reference sequence). The CDR3 length is 14 residues. V was pared by 6 bases and J by 6 bases, with 11 bases of the junction left unmatched. CDR3 amino acids: CASRLSGTGPEQYF. The CDR3 coding sequence is TGTGCCAGCAGGTTAAGCGGGACGGGGCCCGAGCAGTACTTC.

This clonotype was seen a handful of times. The chain links TRBV10-2 to TRBJ1-2, with 7 bases fitting TRBD1. Per germline, CDR1 WSHSY and CDR2 SAAADI. The trim removed 8 bases at V and 8 bases at J, leaving 5 bases unmatched. The length of the CDR3 is 11 residues. The CDR3 is CASRGQHGYTF. CDR3 DNA sequence: TGCGCCAGCCGGGGACAGCACGGCTACACCTTC.

This clonotype was detected only a few times. V and J are TRBV20-1 and TRBJ2-3; 7 bases line up with TRBD2. The V segment lost 3 bases and the J segment 4 bases; nucleotides outside the gene matches: 4. In germline, CDR1 is DFQATT, CDR2 SNEGSKA (reference sequence). The CDR3 totals 13 residues. DNA for the CDR3: TGCAGTGCTAGCCCGGGGGGAGCAGATACGCAGTATTTT. Its protein is CSASPGGADTQYF.

J is TRBJ1-1 and V is TRBV20-1; unclear D gene. Germline lookup yields CDR1 DFQATT and CDR2 SNEGSKA (reference sequence). The CDR3 runs to 14 residues. Trimming shortened V by 4 bases and J by 3 bases, and 15 bases separated the two germline ends. This chain's CDR3 is CSAIIPGSYTEAFF. The CDR3 DNA is TGCAGTGCTATTATCCCCGGGTCTTACACTGAAGCTTTCTTT.

This clonotype has only a few counts. The chain combines TRBV27 with TRBJ1-3; D remains ambiguous. V lost 5 bases and J lost 0, with 8 bases in between. CDR3 size: 14 residues. Germline values: CDR1 MNHEY, CDR2 SMNVEV (reference sequence). CDR3 nucleotides: TGTGCCAGCAGTCGTACAGACTCTGGAAACACCATATATTTT. The encoded protein is CASSRTDSGNTIYF.

The rearrangement joins TRBV20-1 to TRBJ2-3; D is uncertain. Germline V gene sequence: CDR1 DFQATT, CDR2 SNEGSKA (reference sequence). Trimming stripped 3 bases from V and 5 bases from J, with 15 bases between. The CDR3 length is 14 residues. CDR3 nucleotide sequence: TGCAGTGCTAGTTTTGTCCCGTCCGGAGATACGCAGTATTTT. It encodes CSASFVPSGDTQYF.

The chain joins TRBV4-2 to TRBJ2-3; TRBD1 aligns across 8 bases. V shed 2 bases, J shed 6 bases, and the junction held 10 bases outside the gene matches. The CDR3 is 16 residues long. The germline V gene has CDR1 LGHNA and CDR2 YNFKEQ. In nucleotides, the CDR3 is TGTGCCAGCAGCCAATCTACAGGGGGGCGCAAGGATACGCAGTATTTT. It is translated as CASSQSTGGRKDTQYF.

This clonotype was picked up a small number of times. The chain is built from TRBV6-1 and TRBJ1-1; no clear D. The V gene lost 7 bases and the J gene lost 4 bases, with 22 bases spanning the gap. This CDR3 has 16 residues. Germline CDR1 and CDR2: MNHNS and SASEGT. This CDR3 reads CASKSEIGRWGTEAFF. In DNA, the CDR3 is TGTGCCAGCAAAAGTGAGATCGGACGGTGGGGCACTGAAGCTTTCTTT.

V is TRBV7-9 and J is TRBJ2-3; 7 positions match TRBD2. Losses at the gene ends were 5 bases for V and 0 bases for J; bases not matched to a gene: 5. In germline, CDR1 is SEHNR, CDR2 FQNEAQ (reference sequence). The CDR3 has 15 residues. Written as DNA, the CDR3 is TGTGCCAGCAGCGGCAGCGGGAAAAGCACAGATACGCAGTATTTT. It translates to CASSGSGKSTDTQYF.